This record concerns one T cell receptor beta chain sequence. There is no known antigen for this receptor. Per-base quality was not reported, and no clone a single base away is much larger than it. This entry is derived from a study of PD-L1 blockade in urothelial cancer (dated by TCRdb to 2015 to 2018). For context, the study as a whole: Therapy was started at some point between 2014 and 2016 for all patients, and atezolizumab 1,200 mg was administered intravenously every 3 weeks. Pretreatment tumor samples, along with matched peripheral blood collected serially before and after atezolizumab treatment, underwent TCR sequencing. Durable clinical benefit meant progression-free survival longer than 6 months, and TCR features were also tested against progression-free and overall survival. Durable clinical benefit was achieved by nine patients but not by the remaining 20. In the same patients, pretreatment tumors underwent whole exome sequencing and RNA sequencing in addition to TCR sequencing. About 90% of the roughly 29 patients were males with bladder-origin urothelial cancer, and 18 of 29 reported a prior smoking history. A median of about 140,000 T cells and approximately 86,000 unique TCRs was obtained from blood samples, and a median clonality of 0.080 was observed. Pretreatment blood TCR-seq was available for 30 or so patients, at least one posttreatment blood collection was obtained for some 24 patients, and tumor TCR-seq was available for some 24 patients. Blood samples were analyzed at two time points: 3 weeks after treatment start (second dose) and 6 weeks after treatment start. The study was an exploratory multi-omic analysis of somatic, immune and clinical correlates of response to PD-L1 blockade with atezolizumab in urothelial cancer. An ECOG performance status of 0 or 1 was recorded for the patients, and 0 to 3 prior chemotherapy regimens had been received by the patients. What the authors observed across the whole study: A pretreatment peripheral blood TCR clonality below the median was linked to improved progression-free and overall survival. At 3 weeks after the start of treatment, tumor-associated TCR clones in peripheral blood had expanded more in patients with durable benefit (n ≈ 20, p = 0.022). Because the sample size was small (n ≈ 27) and many exploratory analyses were performed, the results are intended to be hypothesis-generating.

A total of around 30 patients with locally advanced or metastatic urothelial carcinoma, treated at Memorial Sloan Kettering on a trial protocol, made up the cohort. Peripheral blood mononuclear cells were collected from each patient pretreatment and during treatment, giving between 1 and 8 total time points per patient. The Qiagen DNeasy Blood extraction kit was used to purify genomic DNA from total PBMCs and from tumor samples. PBMCs were collected pretreatment and during treatment, and were isolated and stored as previously described. Synthetic TCR analog templates were spiked into each PCR to estimate absolute template abundance from read counts. The immunoSEQ assay was used to amplify TCRbeta CDR3 regions from genomic DNA with bias-controlled V and J gene primers. Sequencing of rearranged TCRbeta segments was performed at approximately 20X coverage. Regarding the original processing steps: Clustering was used to correct sequencing errors, and CDR3s were annotated against IMGT to assign V, D and J genes. Out-of-frame and stop-codon sequences were excluded, and only productive TCRbeta rearrangements were used in downstream analyses. Clonality was computed as one minus Shannon entropy normalized by the log of the number of unique productive sequences. Fisher's exact test with Benjamini-Hochberg correction, at a threshold of adjusted p below 0.01, was used to find clones that differed between time points or between blood and tumor. Held by TCRdb, this immuneACCESS table contains in-frame sequences only and omits some clones. Under half of the omission traces to an unresolved V gene where checked; the cause of the rest is unknown. V and J calls and clone size are copied from that table; D and trimming were computed from the DNA. The sample table shows 50,000 or so clones, and roughly 84% are seen once. In total, the top ten clones hold 5.8% of the sample.

From the cysteine up to the phenylalanine, the CDR3 has a length of 17 residues. The CDR3 DNA has 51 bases and is translated from base 1. Looking up the germline V gene (reference sequence) yields CDR1 SGHNT and CDR2 YYREEE. Trimming removed 4 bases from V and 5 bases from J; the gene matches leave 9 bases unexplained. This TCR came from a man between 35 and 55 years old with urothelial cancer. The chain uses TRBV5-4 and TRBJ2-2, and 12 junctional nucleotides match TRBD2. The sample was PBMCs, taken around atezolizumab (anti-PD-L1) treatment. The CDR3 in this case is CASSAGTSGLWTGELFF. The DNA is as follows: TGTGCCAGCAGCGCAGGGACTAGCGGGCTCTGGACCGGGGAGCTGTTTTTT.